This T cell receptor (beta chain) was identified during a study of T cell responses to AZD1222 COVID-19 vaccine. The overall study: Pooled together were second doses at about 4 or about 12 weeks.

The CDR3 is made up of 15 amino acids. CDR1 and CDR2 (germline): SGDLS, YYNGEE. V lost 3 bases to trimming and J lost 1 base, with 13 bases between them. In regard to this clone: Its specificity is unknown.

The table came from immunoSEQ multiplex PCR; TCRdb's copy has only in-frame clones and leaves some out. The sample consists of 75,000 to 100,000 clones, approximately 86% of them appearing once. General study points: The CD4 TCRs associated with vaccination extended across spike and predominated at 160-218 and 743-854. Most donors were white British and more were female, and clonal diversity was possibly underestimated.

The gene calls are TRBV9 and TRBJ1-1; D not resolved. This sequence was found in an adult in good health. Source: peripheral blood, taken on day 0 of AZD1222 vaccination. DNA for the CDR3: TGTGCCAGCAGCGGGGGTCCTGCAGGGAACACTGAAGCTTTCTTT. The encoded protein is CASSGGPAGNTEAFF.